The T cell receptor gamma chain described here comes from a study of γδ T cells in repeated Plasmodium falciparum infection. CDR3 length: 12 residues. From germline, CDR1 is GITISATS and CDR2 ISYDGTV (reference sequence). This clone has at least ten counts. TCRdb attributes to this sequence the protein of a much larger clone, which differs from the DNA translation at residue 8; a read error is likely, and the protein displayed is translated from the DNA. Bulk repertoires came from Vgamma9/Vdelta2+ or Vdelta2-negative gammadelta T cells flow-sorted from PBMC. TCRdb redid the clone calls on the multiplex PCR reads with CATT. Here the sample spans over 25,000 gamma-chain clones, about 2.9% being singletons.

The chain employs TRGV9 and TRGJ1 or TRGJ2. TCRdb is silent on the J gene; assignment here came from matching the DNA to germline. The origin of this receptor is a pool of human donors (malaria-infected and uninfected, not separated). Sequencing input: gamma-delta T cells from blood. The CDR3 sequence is CALWVNYHKKLF. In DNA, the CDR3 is TGTGCCTTGTGGGTGAATTATCATAAGAAACTCTTT.